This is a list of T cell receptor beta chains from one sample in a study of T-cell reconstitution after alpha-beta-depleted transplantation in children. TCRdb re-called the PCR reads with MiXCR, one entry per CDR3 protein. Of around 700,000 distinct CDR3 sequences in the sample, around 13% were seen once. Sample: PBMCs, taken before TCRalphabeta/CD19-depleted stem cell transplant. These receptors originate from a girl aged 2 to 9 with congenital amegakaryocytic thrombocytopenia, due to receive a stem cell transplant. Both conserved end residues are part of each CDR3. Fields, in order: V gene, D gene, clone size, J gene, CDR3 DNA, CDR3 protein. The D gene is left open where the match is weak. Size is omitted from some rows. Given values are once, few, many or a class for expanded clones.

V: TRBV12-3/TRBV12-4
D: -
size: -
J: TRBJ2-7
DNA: TGTGCCAGCAGTCGACAGGGAGGTAGGCCCGAGCAGTACTTC
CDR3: CASSRQGGRPEQYF

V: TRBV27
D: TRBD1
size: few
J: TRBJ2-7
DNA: TGTGCCAGCACCAAAGGGACAGATAACTCCTACGAGCAGTACTTC
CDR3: CASTKGTDNSYEQYF

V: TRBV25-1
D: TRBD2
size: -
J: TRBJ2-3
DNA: TGTGCCAGCAGTGAATCTCAGAGCGGGGACACAGATACGCAGTATTTT
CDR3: CASSESQSGDTDTQYF

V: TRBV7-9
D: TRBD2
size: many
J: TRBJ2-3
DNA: TGTGCCAGCAGCGCCGGACTAGCGGGAGAGGAAGATACGCAGTATTTT
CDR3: CASSAGLAGEEDTQYF

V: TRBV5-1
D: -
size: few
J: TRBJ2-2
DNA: TGCGCCAGCAGCAGTGCTAGCGTACCGGACACCGGGGAGCTGTTTTTT
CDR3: CASSSASVPDTGELFF

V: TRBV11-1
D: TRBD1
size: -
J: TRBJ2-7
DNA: TGTGCCAGCAACAAGGGACAGGGCTACGAGCAGTACTTC
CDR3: CASNKGQGYEQYF

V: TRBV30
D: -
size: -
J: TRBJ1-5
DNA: TGTGCCTGGAGTGTTGGCAGCTCAGTGAGGCCCCAGCATTTT
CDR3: CAWSVGSSVRPQHF

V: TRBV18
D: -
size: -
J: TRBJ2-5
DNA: TGTGCCAGCTCATCTATATTACTAGAAGGGGAGACCCAGTACTTC
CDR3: CASSSILLEGETQYF

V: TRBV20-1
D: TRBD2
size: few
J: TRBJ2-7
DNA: TGCAGTGCTAGACCACCGGGACTAGCGGGAGGCGAGCAGTACTTC
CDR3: CSARPPGLAGGEQYF

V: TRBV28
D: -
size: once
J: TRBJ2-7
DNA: TGTGCCAGCAGTTTAGGAGGGGGCCATGACTACGAGCAGTACTTC
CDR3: CASSLGGGHDYEQYF

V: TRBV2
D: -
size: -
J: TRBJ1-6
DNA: TGTGCCAGCAGTATACGGACGGTGGATAATTCACCCCTCCACTTT
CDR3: CASSIRTVDNSPLHF

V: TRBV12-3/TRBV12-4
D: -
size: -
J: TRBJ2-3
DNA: TGTGCCAGCAGTTTTCAGCAGACGCAGTATTTT
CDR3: CASSFQQTQYF

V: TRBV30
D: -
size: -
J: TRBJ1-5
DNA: TGTGCCTGGAGTGTTTATAGGAGTATCAATCAGCCCCAGCATTTT
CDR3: CAWSVYRSINQPQHF

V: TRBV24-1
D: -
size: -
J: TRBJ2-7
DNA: TGTGCCACCGGACGTCGACCGGGCTACGAGCAGTACTTC
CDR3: CATGRRPGYEQYF